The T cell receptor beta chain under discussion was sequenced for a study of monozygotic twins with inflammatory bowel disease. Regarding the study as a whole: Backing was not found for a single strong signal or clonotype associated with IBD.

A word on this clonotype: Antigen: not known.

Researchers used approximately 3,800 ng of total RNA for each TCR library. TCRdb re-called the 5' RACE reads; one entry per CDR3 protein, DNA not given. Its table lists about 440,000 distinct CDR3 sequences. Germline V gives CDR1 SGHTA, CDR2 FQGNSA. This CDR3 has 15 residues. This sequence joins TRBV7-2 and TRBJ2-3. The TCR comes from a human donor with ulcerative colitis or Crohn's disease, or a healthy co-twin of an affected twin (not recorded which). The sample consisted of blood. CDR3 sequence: CASSLLRGITDTQYF.